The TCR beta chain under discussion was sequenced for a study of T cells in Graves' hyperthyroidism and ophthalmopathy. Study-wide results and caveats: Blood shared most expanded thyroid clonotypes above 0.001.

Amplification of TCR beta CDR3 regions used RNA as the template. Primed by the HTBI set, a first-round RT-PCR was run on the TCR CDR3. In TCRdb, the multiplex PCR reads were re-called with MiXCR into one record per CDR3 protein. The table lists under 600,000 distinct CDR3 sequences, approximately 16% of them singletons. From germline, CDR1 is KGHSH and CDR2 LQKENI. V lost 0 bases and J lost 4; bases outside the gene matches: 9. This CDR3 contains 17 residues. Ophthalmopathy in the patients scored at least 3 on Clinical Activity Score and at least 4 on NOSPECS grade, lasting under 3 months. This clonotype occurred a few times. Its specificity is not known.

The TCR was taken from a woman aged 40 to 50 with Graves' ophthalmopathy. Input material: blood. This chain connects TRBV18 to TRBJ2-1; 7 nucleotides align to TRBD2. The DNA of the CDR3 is TGTGCCAGCTCACCACCCATTGGCGGGGGTGCTTACAATGAGCAGTTCTTC. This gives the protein CASSPPIGGGAYNEQFF.